This note documents a single T cell receptor (beta chain) sequence. The antigen is undetermined. This sample is part of a study of cytomegalovirus exposure and HLA in healthy donors. Study background: Of the donors genotyped, about 410 in all, less than 90% fell in the Caucasian-associated ancestry cluster.

Primers: 60 Vbeta forward and 13 Jbeta reverse. The repertoire was sequenced with immunoSEQ multiplex PCR; TCRdb's copy has only in-frame clones and lacks some. The table lists 200,000 or so clones, about 81% of them singletons. Overall study results and limits: About 87% or about 30% of the time was how often most TCR beta V segments were productive, according to an earlier analysis.

Per the germline V gene, CDR1 is SGHNT and CDR2 is YYREEE (reference sequence). Trimming shortened V by 4 bases and J by 0 bases, and 5 bases separated the two germline ends. The length of the CDR3 is 12 residues. The chain is built from TRBV5-4 and TRBJ2-7; D gene unclear. The sequencing input was PBMCs. This sequence was found in a woman aged 40-49 years in good health and CMV-seronegative. In nucleotides, the CDR3 is TGTGCCAGCAGCCATAGCTCCTACGAGCAGTACTTC. It encodes CASSHSSYEQYF.